This TCR beta chain stems from a study of T cells in localized non-small cell lung cancer. TCRdb's table, derived via immunoSEQ multiplex PCR, lists solely in-frame clones and lacks some. The sample consists of approximately 70,000 clones, 80% to 90% of them appearing once. General observations from the study: Owing to sequencing of a solitary tumor region, heterogeneity cannot be discounted. Longer survival (overall) was linked to higher T cell density in blood. T cell clonality was highest in uninvolved adjacent lung, above tumor. There were a median around 60 of the top 100 tumor clones appearing in adjacent lung.

Turning to this clone: Its cognate antigen is unknown.

The CDR3 covers 16 residues. V lost 2 bases to trimming and J lost 5 bases, with 15 bases between them. CDR1 and CDR2 from the germline V gene are WSHSY and SAAADI. The chain links TRBV10-2 to TRBJ2-2; possible D gene TRBD1, 6 bases. The material sequenced was peripheral blood, taken before any cancer treatment. This clonotype originated in a male donor older than 55 with stage III squamous cell lung carcinoma. The CDR3 here is CASSERTGPETGELFF. CDR3 bases: TGCGCCAGCAGTGAGCGTACAGGGCCGGAGACCGGGGAGCTGTTTTTT.